This T cell receptor beta chain was found in a study of post-analysis software for immune sequencing data. Overall study context: Relapsing-remitting, secondary progressive and progressive-relapsing courses of multiple sclerosis were included.

The sample holds a few counts of this clonotype. Antigen unknown. General study findings and limits: F-measure co-clustering was strong for batch-matched samples. Multiple sclerosis patients had significantly lower normalized Chao1 diversity than controls. Patients had higher frequencies than controls of roughly five TRBV segments, including TRBV5-6, TRBV5-1 and TRBV20-1.

In germline, CDR1 is MNHNY, CDR2 SVGAGI (reference sequence). V lost 6 bases, J lost 2 bases, and 7 bases stayed unmatched. This CDR3 is built from 15 residues. Included in the TCR beta cDNA libraries were unique molecular identifiers. It was from approximately 0.91 to 9.4 million T cells that some 460,000 cDNA molecules came. TCRdb reprocessed the PCR reads with MiXCR, giving one entry per CDR3 protein. Here the sample spans approximately 730,000 distinct CDR3 sequences, 35% to 55% being singletons. The V and J genes are TRBV6-6 and TRBJ1-2, with 9 nucleotides matching TRBD1. Sequencing input: blood. The clonotype originates from a girl aged 10 to 17 with multiple sclerosis. CDR3 in amino acids: CASSRDRASNYGYTF. CDR3 nucleotides: TGTGCCAGCAGCCGGGACAGGGCTTCCAACTATGGCTACACCTTC.